This T cell receptor (beta chain) is drawn from a study of long-term antiretroviral therapy in people with HIV. Study-wide results and caveats: ART adherence, viral resistance and therapy changes went undocumented. The study found that diversity rose after ART but stayed below transplant donor controls. Blood was collected between the mid-2000s and the late 2010s, possibly under older ART regimens. All time points showed a repertoire dominated by clones expanded before ART.

Of note for this clone: Antigen unknown.

This CDR3 is built from 14 residues. Germline assignment: CDR1 SGHRS and CDR2 YFSETQ. Trimming took off 0 bases at V and 4 bases at J, with 10 bases between the two ends. The libraries were made with immunoSEQ v3.0 at survey level. Profiled with immunoSEQ multiplex PCR; TCRdb holds only in-frame clones, not every one. The sample lists about 20,000 clones; more than 70% were seen once. The specimen was unsorted PBMCs, collected 2.3 to 2.5 years after starting antiretroviral therapy. The chain is built from TRBV5-1 and TRBJ1-1, with D perhaps TRBD1 (5 bases). The TCR originated in a man aged 40-50 years with HIV. In DNA, the CDR3 is TGCGCCAGCAGCTTGGACGGGGCTGGCACTGAAGCTTTCTTT. It is translated as CASSLDGAGTEAFF.